The sample holds one count of the clone carrying this TCR beta chain. Its antigen is not known. Unsorted whole blood served as the source of blood RNA, and germline DNA was extracted as well. Patients were treatment-naive with chronic HBV infection. TCR beta cDNA was prepared out of around 460 ng total RNA by means of a constant-region primer. Slightly modified ARM-PCR served as the procedure for the TCR beta libraries. These libraries came from three rounds of nested multiplex PCR. It was with TRBV1-TRBV30 forward primers and a C-beta reverse primer that the first two PCR rounds were run, at approximately 10 cycles each. TCRdb re-called the multiplex PCR reads through MiXCR, storing one row per CDR3 protein. This sample carries just over 300,000 distinct CDR3 sequences, around three fifths of them seen once, and the ten largest clones take approximately 15%. These data originate in a study of tumor-infiltrating lymphocytes in primary liver carcinoma. Study-wide results and caveats: With p = 0.039, the top-250-clone fraction in tumors significantly exceeded that in blood. Since sampling was bulk and unsorted, CD4+ and CD8+ repertoires were not compared.

The length of the CDR3 is 15 residues. The ends were cut back, 3 bases at V and 10 bases at J, with 18 bases in the middle. Sequencing was performed on peripheral blood. The chain recombines TRBV12-3 or TRBV12-4 with TRBJ2-2; possibly TRBD2 for D (5 bases). This receptor was identified in a woman under 40 with primary liver carcinoma and hepatitis B virus infection. The CDR3 DNA reads as TGTGCCAGCAGTTTGGTTACGCGGGTCTCAGTGGAGCTGTTTTTT. It encodes CASSLVTRVSVELFF.